A single sample is the source of the 27 T cell receptor beta chains below, sequenced in a study of PD-L1 blockade in urothelial cancer. Libraries were prepared by immunoSEQ multiplex PCR; TCRdb keeps only in-frame clonotypes and omits some of them. The table has around 80,000 clones, around 90% seen once. The specimen comprised PBMCs, sampled around atezolizumab (anti-PD-L1) treatment. The receptor source for this set is a woman aged 70-85 years with urothelial cancer.

The gene calls are TRBV7-2 and TRBJ2-5; TRBD1 might be the D (6 bases). Trimming shortened V by 3 bases and J by 0 bases, and 11 bases separated the two germline ends. Germline V lookup: CDR1 SGHTA, CDR2 FQGNSA. CDR3 size: 15 residues. CDR3 nucleotide sequence: TGTGCCAGCAGCTTTGGCAGGGGATACCAAGAGACCCAGTACTTC. Translation: CASSFGRGYQETQYF.

This clone showed up just once. V gene TRBV7-9 combines with J gene TRBJ2-7, with 8 bases fitting TRBD2. Per the germline V gene, CDR1 is SEHNR and CDR2 is FQNEAQ (reference sequence). J was trimmed by 0 bases and V by 5 bases; bases with no gene match: 9. The CDR3 has 16 amino acids. This CDR3 is CASSPQLGLDSYEQYF. CDR3 DNA: TGTGCCAGCAGCCCACAATTGGGACTAGACTCCTACGAGCAGTACTTC. The full variable domain, in which reference TRBV7-9 and TRBJ2-7 provide the parts outside the CDR3, is DTGVSQNPRHKITKRGQNVTFRCDPISEHNRLYWYRQTLGQGPEFLTYFQNEAQLEKSRLLSDRFSAERPKGSFSTLEIQRTEQGDSAMYLCASSPQLGLDSYEQYFGPGTRLTVT.

J is TRBJ2-1 and V is TRBV2; TRBD1 aligns across 7 bases. CDR3 length: 17 residues. V dropped 6 bases and J dropped 4; count of bases not matched to a gene: 15. The germline V gene has CDR1 SNHLY and CDR2 FYNNEI. CDR3 sequence (DNA): TGTGCCAGCAGCCCCGGGACAGCCTTCCTGGCGTACAATGAGCAGTTCTTC. This encodes CASSPGTAFLAYNEQFF.

This clone was seen more than once but under ten times. The CDR3 sequence is CASSGTSGTSYLYEQYF. The CDR3 region has the DNA TGTGCCAGCAGCGGGACTAGCGGGACGAGTTACCTCTACGAGCAGTACTTC. The chain employs TRBV5-4 and TRBJ2-7, with TRBD2 matching 13 bases. J lost 3 bases, V lost 4 bases, and 10 bases had no gene match. Germline CDR1 SGHNT, CDR2 YYREEE (reference sequence). The CDR3 length is 17 residues.

Here the CDR3 DNA reads TGCAGTGCTATCTCGGCGGGGGCGCAGTACTTC. It translates to CSAISAGAQYF. The genes are TRBV20-1 and TRBJ2-7, with a weak D call TRBD2 (7 bases). The V end was cut by 4 bases, the J end by 9 bases, with 13 bases between. This CDR3 region has 11 residues. CDR1 and CDR2 from the germline V gene are DFQATT and SNEGSKA (reference sequence).

This clone has only a few counts. The chain uses TRBV6-6 and TRBJ1-2, with 9 bases fitting TRBD1. The ends lost 2 bases at V and 4 bases at J; junction bases unmatched: 5. The germline gives CDR1 MNHNY, CDR2 SVGAGI (reference sequence). This CDR3 has 15 residues. CDR3 protein: CASSYGDRGSYGYTF. CDR3 coding DNA: TGTGCCAGCAGTTACGGCGACAGGGGGAGCTATGGCTACACCTTC.

This clone was seen many times. The rearrangement uses TRBV11-2 and TRBJ1-2, with 10 bases aligning to TRBD1. V was clipped by 5 bases and J by 6 bases; unmatched bases: 6. There are 14 residues in the CDR3. Germline V gives CDR1 SGHAT, CDR2 FQNNGV. The chain's CDR3 is CASSPMTGGDGYTF. CDR3 DNA: TGTGCCAGCAGCCCCATGACAGGGGGCGATGGCTACACCTTC.

The CDR3 nucleotides are TGTGCCTGGGCTATAGCGGGGGGCACCTACAATGAGCAGTTCTTC. Translation gives CAWAIAGGTYNEQFF. The chain links TRBV30 to TRBJ2-1; 10 bases are shared with TRBD2. Looked up from germline, CDR1 is GTSNPN and CDR2 is SVGIG (reference sequence). The CDR3 spans 15 residues. Losses at the gene ends were 5 bases for V and 2 bases for J; bases not matched to a gene: 6. Full variable domain (remainder filled in from reference TRBV30 and TRBJ2-1): SQTIHQWPATLVQPVGSPLSLECTVEGTSNPNLYWYRQAAGRGLQLLFYSVGIGQISSEVPQNLSASRPQDRQFILSSKKLLLSDSGFYLCAWAIAGGTYNEQFFGPGTRLTVL.

The chain joins TRBV18 to TRBJ2-1; 7 bases agree with TRBD2. This CDR3 has 15 residues. Germline V gene sequence: CDR1 KGHSH, CDR2 LQKENI. V lost 2 bases to trimming and J lost 9 bases; unmatched junction nucleotides: 10. The CDR3 nucleotides read TGTGCCAGCTCACCAGCTGGGCTAGCGGAGGCTGAGCAGTTCTTC. Its protein is CASSPAGLAEAEQFF.

The chain combines TRBV21-1 with TRBJ2-7; the table's D gene call, TRBD2, was not cross checked with the DNA. TRBV21-1 is a known pseudogene. CDR3 size: 11 residues. CDR3 DNA sequence: TGTGCCAGCAGCTCTCCCTACGAGCAGTACTTC. This translates into CASSSPYEQYF.

J is TRBJ2-4 and V is TRBV12-5; 9 bases align to TRBD1. Trimming removed 6 bases from V and 0 bases from J; junction bases left unmatched: 12. Germline-derived CDR1 and CDR2 are LGHNT and FRNRAP. The CDR3 has 18 amino acids. CDR3 amino acids: CASGKGQGKNLAKNIQYF. As DNA, the CDR3 is TGTGCTAGTGGAAAGGGACAGGGAAAGAATCTAGCCAAAAACATTCAGTACTTC.

V and J are TRBV9 and TRBJ2-5; D is possibly TRBD2 (7 bases). V shed 3 bases and J shed 1 base, with 13 bases lying between them. The CDR3 consists of 15 residues. Germline V gene data show CDR1 as SGDLS and CDR2 as YYNGEE. The CDR3 DNA reads as TGTGCCAGCAGCGCCTGGGGGGGCACCCAAGAGACCCAGTACTTC. This translates into CASSAWGGTQETQYF.

The chain employs TRBV28 and TRBJ2-2; TRBD2 agrees at 11 bases. The V gene end was trimmed by 7 bases and the J gene end by 5 bases; junction bases not matched to a gene: 9. This CDR3 is built from 16 residues. Germline V gene sequence: CDR1 MDHEN, CDR2 SYDVKM. The CDR3 here is CASIAGGSEGTGELFF. CDR3 DNA: TGTGCCAGCATAGCGGGAGGGTCCGAGGGGACCGGGGAGCTGTTTTTT.

The chain has TRBV10-1 and TRBJ1-1; D is ambiguous. Trimming left V 0 bases short and J 1 base short, with 3 bases between. This CDR3 comprises 13 residues. Looked up from germline, CDR1 is WNHNN and CDR2 is SYGVQD (reference sequence). Written as DNA, the CDR3 is TGCGCCAGCAGTGAGTCACAGAACACTGAAGCTTTCTTT. The encoded protein is CASSESQNTEAFF.

The CDR3 protein is CASSRDRAERGYTF. The CDR3 bases are TGTGCCAGCAGCAGGGACAGGGCAGAACGGGGCTACACCTTC. The V call is TRBV5-8, the J call TRBJ1-2; 9 nucleotides align to TRBD1. This CDR3 spans 14 amino acids. Germline loops: CDR1 SGHTS, CDR2 YDEGEE. V lost 4 bases, J lost 8 bases, and 9 bases stayed unmatched.

This chain joins TRBV11-2 and TRBJ1-2; 10 bases are a match to TRBD1. Germline V lookup: CDR1 SGHAT, CDR2 FQNNGV. This CDR3 contains 15 residues. Trimming removed 4 bases from V and 2 bases from J; junction bases left unmatched: 4. This CDR3 is CASSSRTGGNYGYTF. The CDR3, as DNA: TGTGCCAGCAGCTCACGGACAGGGGGAAACTATGGCTACACCTTC.

The CDR3 is CASSRTSGGLLGEQYF. The CDR3 nucleotides are TGTGCCAGCAGTCGAACTAGCGGGGGGCTCCTGGGCGAGCAGTACTTC. The rearrangement joins TRBV2 to TRBJ2-7, with TRBD2 matching 12 bases. From germline, CDR1 is SNHLY and CDR2 FYNNEI. After removal of 5 bases from V and 6 bases from J, the junction contained 11 bases not matched to a gene. The CDR3 runs to 16 residues.

The J gene is TRBJ1-2, the V gene TRBV6-1; no clear D gene. Per the germline V gene, CDR1 is MNHNS and CDR2 is SASEGT. The CDR3 length is 12 residues. V lost 0 bases and J lost 6, with 5 bases in between. CDR3 DNA: TGTGCCAGCAGTGAAGCGAGGGATGGCTACACCTTC. Its protein product is CASSEARDGYTF.

The V and J genes are TRBV5-1 and TRBJ2-7, with D possibly TRBD1 on 5 matching bases. Germline V gene sequence: CDR1 SGHRS, CDR2 YFSETQ. Trimming removed 2 bases from V and 6 bases from J, with 9 bases in between. The CDR3 consists of 12 residues. The CDR3 protein is CASSFGAGEQYF. The CDR3 DNA sequence: TGCGCCAGCAGCTTTGGGGCCGGCGAGCAGTACTTC.

This clone was seen only once. The rearrangement links TRBV7-2 to TRBJ2-7; 7 positions match TRBD2. V gave up 7 bases and J gave up 2 bases; unmatched junction bases: 11. CDR3 length: 15 amino acids. CDR1 and CDR2 (germline): SGHTA, FQGNSA. Here the CDR3 reads CASTDPRDYTYEQYF. CDR3 DNA sequence: TGTGCCAGCACCGACCCCCGGGACTATACCTACGAGCAGTACTTC. The full variable domain, rest sourced from reference TRBV7-2 and TRBJ2-7, is GAGVSQSPSNKVTEKGKDVELRCDPISGHTALYWYRQSLGQGLEFLIYFQGNSAPDKSGLPSDRFSAERTGGSVSTLTIQRTQQEDSAVYLCASTDPRDYTYEQYFGPGTRLTVT.

This sequence joins TRBV2 and TRBJ2-3, with D tentatively TRBD2 (5 bases). V was pared by 3 bases and J by 5 bases, with 12 bases between. Germline V lookup: CDR1 SNHLY, CDR2 FYNNEI. The CDR3 runs 14 residues. CDR3 sequence (DNA): TGTGCCAGCAGTGACTCGTCGGCGGGAGATACGCAGTATTTT. Its translation is CASSDSSAGDTQYF.

Here the CDR3 DNA reads TGTGCCAGCAGCCCCAGGGGCACCGGGGAGCTGTTTTTT. As protein: CASSPRGTGELFF. The J gene is TRBJ2-2, the V gene TRBV7-2; TRBD1 is a possible D gene (6 bases). The V end was cut by 5 bases, the J end by 4 bases, with 8 bases between. Germline loops: CDR1 SGHTA, CDR2 FQGNSA. The CDR3 loop spans 13 amino acids.

This clone was recorded a few times. V and J are TRBV28 and TRBJ2-3; D perhaps matches TRBD1 (7 bases). V lost 4 bases and J 2 bases, leaving 19 bases between the germline ends. Germline values: CDR1 MDHEN, CDR2 SYDVKM. This CDR3 region has 17 residues. The CDR3 DNA follows: TGTGCCAGCAGTTCAATGAAGGAGGGGGCCTACACAGATACGCAGTATTTT. Translation gives CASSSMKEGAYTDTQYF.

V is TRBV2 and J is TRBJ1-5, with 8 bases matching TRBD1. With 6 bases clipped from V and 3 bases from J, the junction kept 7 bases outside the gene matches. CDR1 SNHLY and CDR2 FYNNEI come from the germline V gene. The length of the CDR3 is 15 residues. CDR3 DNA sequence: TGTGCCAGCAGGCGGACAGGGCCCTCCAATCAGCCCCAGCATTTT. Its protein is CASRRTGPSNQPQHF.

The V gene is TRBV6-1, the J gene TRBJ1-3, with a tentative D call TRBD1 (6 bases). V was clipped by 1 base and J by 1 base, with 11 bases between them. The CDR3 covers 16 residues. Germline-derived CDR1 and CDR2 are MNHNS and SASEGT. CDR3 nucleotide sequence: TGTGCCAGCAGTGAAGTTGGCAGGGGATCTGGAAACACCATATATTTT. This translates into CASSEVGRGSGNTIYF.

The chain joins TRBV9 to TRBJ1-1, with D unresolved. Trimming removed 0 bases from V and 6 bases from J, with 15 bases in between. The CDR3 has 15 amino acids. The germline gives CDR1 SGDLS, CDR2 YYNGEE. The CDR3: CASSVGSQPAAEAFF. In DNA form, the CDR3 reads TGTGCCAGCAGCGTAGGATCCCAACCGGCGGCTGAAGCTTTCTTT. Filled out from reference TRBV9 and TRBJ1-1, the complete variable domain reads DSGVTQTPKHLITATGQRVTLRCSPRSGDLSVYWYQQSLDQGLQFLIQYYNGEERAKGNILERFSAQQFPDLHSELNLSSLELGDSALYFCASSVGSQPAAEAFFGQGTRLTVV.

The chain combines TRBV2 with TRBJ1-6; maybe TRBD1 (6 bases). Per the germline V gene, CDR1 is SNHLY and CDR2 is FYNNEI. This CDR3 has 15 residues. Deletions cut 3 bases from V and 14 bases from J, with 20 bases between. The CDR3 region has the DNA TGTGCCAGCAGTGAGGGGGGGGCCACCGGTGGGACCCTCCACTTT. As protein: CASSEGGATGGTLHF.